These T cell receptor beta chains were read from a single sample in a study of T cells after yellow fever vaccination. TCRdb itself ran the 5' RACE reads through MiXCR, one entry per CDR3 protein. The data show about 320,000 distinct CDR3 sequences, around 7% seen once. Sequencing was performed on PBMCs, taken about 41 days after the first yellow fever vaccination. The receptors were sampled from a man between 18 and 29 years old who received the YFV17D yellow fever vaccine. The CDR3 runs from the conserved cysteine through the conserved F or W. The order of the fields is J gene, V gene, D gene, clone size, CDR3 protein, CDR3 DNA. D genes are given only for firm matches. The size of a clone is reported for some rows only, either as once, few or many, or as a class for expanded clones.

>TRBJ1-1|TRBV7-3|-|many
CASSLGQWNTEAFF
TGTGCCAGCAGCTTAGGACAATGGAACACTGAAGCTTTCTTT
>TRBJ2-3|TRBV7-9|-|many
CASGETGIRTDTQYF
TGTGCCAGCGGAGAAACAGGGATTCGGACAGATACGCAGTATTTT
>TRBJ2-1|TRBV13|-|-
CASTLGASNEQFF
TGTGCCAGCACCCTGGGGGCTAGCAATGAGCAGTTCTTC
>TRBJ1-1|TRBV7-9|-|-
CASSQGEAWF
TGTGCCAGCAGCCAAGGAGAGGCTTGGTTT
>TRBJ1-2|TRBV30|TRBD1|few
CAWSAGQGIGYTF
TGTGCCTGGAGTGCGGGACAGGGCATTGGCTACACCTTC
>TRBJ2-7|TRBV6-1|-|few
CATHSAGGYEQYF
TGTGCCACCCACTCGGCAGGGGGGTACGAGCAGTACTTC
>TRBJ1-2|TRBV6-5|-|-
CASSYSRGGNYGYTF
TGTGCCAGCAGTTACTCAAGGGGGGGGAACTATGGCTACACCTTC
>TRBJ2-1|TRBV5-1|-|-
CASSDDRSSYNEQFF
TGCGCCAGCAGCGATGACAGGAGCTCCTACAATGAGCAGTTCTTC
>TRBJ2-1|TRBV20-1|TRBD2|many
CSAEERGGSSSYNEQFF
TGCAGTGCCGAGGAGCGGGGGGGCTCGAGCTCCTACAATGAGCAGTTCTTC
>TRBJ2-7|TRBV5-1|-|many
CASSLGQTYSYEQYF
TGCGCCAGCAGCCTTGGACAGACCTACTCCTACGAGCAGTACTTC
>TRBJ2-2|TRBV13|-|few
CASSNGAGTGELFF
TGTGCCAGCAGCAACGGGGCGGGCACCGGGGAGCTGTTTTTT
>TRBJ1-6|TRBV20-1|-|-
CSARDRDWGGNSPLHF
TGCAGTGCTAGAGATAGGGACTGGGGCGGGAATTCACCCCTCCACTTT
>TRBJ2-2|TRBV10-3|-|few
CAIMPGEGNTGELFF
TGTGCCATCATGCCTGGAGAGGGGAACACCGGGGAGCTGTTTTTT
>TRBJ2-3|TRBV11-2|TRBD1|-
CASSPETGEDTQYF
TGTGCCAGCAGCCCCGAGACAGGGGAGGATACGCAGTATTTT
>TRBJ2-5|TRBV5-1|-|few
CASSLGRAETQYF
TGCGCCAGCAGCTTAGGCAGGGCGGAGACCCAGTACTTC